Each of the 21 T cell receptor beta chains below was sequenced from the same sample in a study of blood T cell repertoires in COVID-19 (dated by TCRdb to about 2020). Library method: the immunoSEQ multiplex PCR assay. Drawn from immuneACCESS, this table holds only the in-frame rearrangements with V and J called that TCRdb kept. Clones are partly lost; checked studies trace under half to an unresolved V gene and leave the rest unexplained. Here the sample has roughly 110,000 clones; 65% to 80% occur a single time. The leading ten clones occupy roughly 4% of the sample. Input material: peripheral blood. The receptors derive from a man aged 65 to 85 with acute or convalescent COVID-19.

This clone was recorded only once. The CDR3 DNA reads as TGTGCCAGCAGCCAAGGAGGGTTGGGAAATCAGCCCCAGCATTTT. This translates into CASSQGGLGNQPQHF. The chain recombines TRBV3-1 (or the pseudogene TRBV3-2) with TRBJ1-5; D uncertain. There are 15 residues in the CDR3. The V gene's germline CDR1 is LGHDT and CDR2 YNNKEL (reference sequence). With 1 base removed from V and 4 bases from J, the gap between germline ends came to 11 bases.

This sequence joins TRBV9 and TRBJ1-2; D gene unclear. CDR1 and CDR2 (germline): SGDLS, YYNGEE. The CDR3 totals 15 residues. Trimming took off 2 bases at V and 8 bases at J, with 19 bases between the two ends. CDR3 residues: CASSVGGQSRLGYTF. CDR3 nucleotides: TGTGCCAGCAGCGTCGGAGGCCAGTCCCGCCTCGGCTACACCTTC.

The chain combines TRBV5-1 with TRBJ1-1; D gene unclear. Per germline, CDR1 SGHRS and CDR2 YFSETQ. V was trimmed by 2 bases and J by 1 base, leaving 6 bases between them. This CDR3 region has 13 residues. This chain's CDR3 is CASSFYGNTEAFF. DNA for the CDR3: TGCGCCAGCAGCTTTTACGGGAACACTGAAGCTTTCTTT.

V usage is TRBV4-1 and J usage is TRBJ1-3; 10 positions agree with TRBD1. V trimming: 0 bases; J trimming: 4 bases; junction bases outside the gene matches: 9. This CDR3 has 18 residues. CDR1 MGHRA and CDR2 YSYEKL come from the germline V gene. CDR3 DNA sequence: TGCGCCAGCAGCCAAGATGCAGGACAGGGGGTGTTCGGAAACACCATATATTTT. Amino acids: CASSQDAGQGVFGNTIYF.

The chain recombines TRBV2 with TRBJ2-5; no reliable D call. The CDR3 spans 14 residues. In germline, CDR1 is SNHLY, CDR2 FYNNEI. V was trimmed by 0 bases and J by 9 bases, leaving 14 bases between them. The chain's CDR3 is CASSEALMGGPQYF. Here the CDR3 DNA reads TGTGCCAGCAGTGAAGCGCTAATGGGTGGGCCCCAGTACTTC.

In its sample, this clone was seen a few times. The genes are TRBV7-2 and TRBJ1-3; 7 bases match TRBD1. Germline loops: CDR1 SGHTA, CDR2 FQGNSA. Trimming at V came to 6 bases and at J to 6 bases, leaving 8 bases not matched to a gene. The CDR3 is 14 residues long. The CDR3 DNA follows: TGTGCCAGCAGTCTTCCGGGACAGTTAAACACCATATATTTT. It codes for CASSLPGQLNTIYF.

The V and J genes are TRBV5-1 and TRBJ2-2, with D tentatively TRBD2 (6 bases). CDR3 length equals 18 residues. The germline CDR1 and CDR2 sequences are SGHRS and YFSETQ. Trimming removed 0 bases at V and 1 base at J, with 16 bases between. The DNA of the CDR3 is TGCGCCAGCAGCTTGGCACGCCCTAGCGACAGGAACACCGGGGAGCTGTTTTTT. Its protein product is CASSLARPSDRNTGELFF. Using reference TRBV5-1 and TRBJ2-2 for the parts outside the CDR3, the full variable domain is KAGVTQTPRYLIKTRGQQVTLSCSPISGHRSVSWYQQTPGQGLQFLFEYFSETQRNKGNFPGRFSGRQFSNSRSEMNVSTLELGDSALYLCASSLARPSDRNTGELFFGEGSRLTVL.

The sample holds one count of this clone. J is TRBJ1-2 and V is TRBV9; 9 nucleotides agree with TRBD1. Unmatched junction bases numbered 7, after V lost 4 bases and J lost 3 bases. The germline CDR1 and CDR2 sequences are SGDLS and YYNGEE. The CDR3 extends over 15 amino acids. CDR3 in amino acids: CASSSRGQGDYGYTF. CDR3 DNA: TGTGCCAGCAGCAGCCGGGGACAGGGCGACTATGGCTACACCTTC. The full variable domain, completed using reference TRBV9 and TRBJ1-2, is DSGVTQTPKHLITATGQRVTLRCSPRSGDLSVYWYQQSLDQGLQFLIQYYNGEERAKGNILERFSAQQFPDLHSELNLSSLELGDSALYFCASSSRGQGDYGYTFGSGTRLTVV.

The chain uses TRBV6-5 and TRBJ1-1, with TRBD1 matching 7 bases. The germline CDR1 and CDR2 sequences are MNHEY and SVGAGI. Trimming removed 4 bases from V and 3 bases from J; junction bases left unmatched: 5. This CDR3 is 14 amino acids long. The CDR3 spells CASSSGTDYTEAFF. For the CDR3, the DNA is TGTGCCAGCAGTTCTGGGACAGATTACACTGAAGCTTTCTTT.

This clone was observed a few times. V and J are TRBV13 and TRBJ2-5, with D perhaps matching TRBD1 (5 bases). The CDR3 is made up of 13 amino acids. The germline V and J ends were trimmed by 0 bases and 5 bases, with 7 bases remaining between them. Germline values: CDR1 PRHDT, CDR2 FYEKMQ (reference sequence). CDR3 nucleotides: TGTGCCAGCAGCTTAGGGACAGCGGAGACCCAGTACTTC. This codes for CASSLGTAETQYF.

This CDR3 reads CASKGQGAFYGYTF. In DNA form, the CDR3 reads TGTGCCAGCAAGGGACAGGGGGCGTTCTATGGCTACACCTTC. The chain combines TRBV21-1 with TRBJ1-2; the DNA was not used to check the table's D call, TRBD1. TRBV21-1 is assigned pseudogene status. The CDR3 is 14 residues long.

This chain links TRBV9 with TRBJ2-1, with 7 bases matching TRBD1. Per the germline V gene, CDR1 is SGDLS and CDR2 is YYNGEE. V shed 0 bases and J 2 bases; nucleotides not matched to a gene: 5. This CDR3 has 16 amino acids. The CDR3 protein is CASSVGVGGAYNEQFF. The CDR3 nucleotides are TGTGCCAGCAGCGTAGGTGTAGGGGGCGCCTACAATGAGCAGTTCTTC.

The chain combines TRBV28 with TRBJ1-4; D may be TRBD1 (5 bases). Germline assignment: CDR1 MDHEN and CDR2 SYDVKM. Deletions cut 7 bases from V and 4 bases from J, with 13 bases between. The CDR3 covers 14 residues. CDR3 sequence reads: CASKEGAVNEKLFF. The CDR3 nucleotides are TGTGCCAGCAAGGAAGGGGCTGTTAATGAAAAACTGTTTTTT.

This clone is a singleton in its sample. This chain links TRBV7-6 with TRBJ2-7; 10 positions agree with TRBD2. Germline V gene data show CDR1 as SGHVS and CDR2 as FNYEAQ. V shed 4 bases, J shed 1 base, and the junction held 7 bases outside the gene matches. The length of the CDR3 is 16 residues. The CDR3 loop is CASSSPTSGASYEQYF. CDR3 DNA sequence: TGTGCCAGCAGCTCTCCCACTAGCGGGGCATCCTACGAGCAGTACTTC.

The rearrangement joins TRBV5-1 to TRBJ1-3; 7 nucleotides match TRBD1. The CDR3 runs to 16 residues. Germline V gives CDR1 SGHRS, CDR2 YFSETQ. Trimming at V came to 4 bases and at J to 2 bases, leaving 9 bases not matched to a gene. CDR3 DNA sequence: TGCGCCAGCAGCGCCTCTCAGGGGGAAACTGGAAACACCATATATTTT. Translated, it gives CASSASQGETGNTIYF.

The chain uses TRBV7-2 and TRBJ2-1; TRBD1 aligns across 7 bases. Per germline, CDR1 SGHTA and CDR2 FQGNSA. There are 15 residues in the CDR3. Trimming at V came to 5 bases and at J to 0 bases, leaving 4 bases not matched to a gene. The CDR3 reads CASSEQGSSYNEQFF. The DNA of the CDR3 is TGTGCCAGCAGCGAACAGGGGAGCTCCTACAATGAGCAGTTCTTC.

The rearrangement joins TRBV7-9 to TRBJ1-6; no clear D gene. V lost 1 base to trimming and J lost 11 bases, with 15 bases between them. Germline CDR1 is SEHNR and CDR2 is FQNEAQ (reference sequence). The CDR3 has 15 amino acids. CDR3 loop: CASSLGSEAGAPLHF. The CDR3 bases are TGTGCCAGCAGCTTAGGGTCGGAAGCCGGAGCACCCCTCCACTTT. The variable domain in full, completed from reference TRBV7-9 and TRBJ1-6, reads DTGVSQNPRHKITKRGQNVTFRCDPISEHNRLYWYRQTLGQGPEFLTYFQNEAQLEKSRLLSDRFSAERPKGSFSTLEIQRTEQGDSAMYLCASSLGSEAGAPLHFGNGTRLTVT.

The CDR3 is CASSLRGGVSYEQYF. In DNA form, the CDR3 reads TGTGCCAGCAGTTTAAGGGGGGGAGTTTCCTACGAGCAGTACTTC. The chain combines TRBV27 with TRBJ2-7; D perhaps matches TRBD2 (7 bases). Germline-derived CDR1 and CDR2 are MNHEY and SMNVEV (reference sequence). V was pared by 2 bases and J by 1 base, with 12 bases between. The CDR3 has 15 amino acids.

The chain employs TRBV5-6 and TRBJ1-5; perhaps TRBD1 as D (5 bases). From germline, CDR1 is SGHDT and CDR2 YYEEEE. The germline V and J ends were trimmed by 0 bases and 9 bases, with 10 bases remaining between them. CDR3 length: 13 residues. CDR3 protein: CASSLEVGGPQHF. CDR3 coding DNA: TGTGCCAGCAGCTTGGAGGTCGGGGGGCCCCAGCATTTT.

V and J are TRBV7-2 and TRBJ2-3, with a weak D call TRBD2 (5 bases). V was clipped by 5 bases and J by 5 bases, with 8 bases between them. Per germline, CDR1 SGHTA and CDR2 FQGNSA. The CDR3 runs 12 residues. CDR3 protein: CASSLRVDTQYF. The CDR3 DNA sequence: TGTGCCAGCAGCCTGAGGGTAGATACGCAGTATTTT.

The genes are TRBV9 and TRBJ2-2; possibly TRBD1 for D (5 bases). The length of the CDR3 is 14 residues. V lost 7 bases and J 0 bases, leaving 10 bases between the germline ends. Germline V gene sequence: CDR1 SGDLS, CDR2 YYNGEE. Here the CDR3 reads CASCTGSNTGELFF. In DNA form, the CDR3 reads TGTGCCAGCTGCACAGGATCGAACACCGGGGAGCTGTTTTTT.